This T cell receptor beta chain comes out of a study of Graves' ophthalmopathy and Graves' hyperthyroidism. This clonotype has ten or more counts. Certain patients, namely those with other autoimmune diseases, uncontrolled infections, pregnancy or lactation, were excluded. Establishment of the diagnosis relied upon clinical symptoms, serum thyroxine, TRAb, thyroid ultrasound and orbital computed tomography. The sequenced template was RNA, covering the TCR beta CDR3 region. First-round RT-PCR used HTBI primers; second-round multiplex PCR followed. In TCRdb, the multiplex PCR reads were re-called with MiXCR into one record per CDR3 protein. The sample has about 400,000 distinct CDR3 sequences, about a sixth seen once. Sequenced material: peripheral blood. The source is a woman aged 18 to 35 with Graves' ophthalmopathy.

For the CDR3, the DNA is TGTGCCAGCAGCTTAGTCCTCGTCTACGAGCAGTACTTC. Translating it yields CASSLVLVYEQYF. This chain connects TRBV11-2 to TRBJ2-7; no clear D gene. CDR1 and CDR2 (germline): SGHAT, FQNNGV. Between the trimmed V and J ends, which lost 1 base and 3 bases, there was a span of 7 bases. The CDR3 is 13 amino acids.